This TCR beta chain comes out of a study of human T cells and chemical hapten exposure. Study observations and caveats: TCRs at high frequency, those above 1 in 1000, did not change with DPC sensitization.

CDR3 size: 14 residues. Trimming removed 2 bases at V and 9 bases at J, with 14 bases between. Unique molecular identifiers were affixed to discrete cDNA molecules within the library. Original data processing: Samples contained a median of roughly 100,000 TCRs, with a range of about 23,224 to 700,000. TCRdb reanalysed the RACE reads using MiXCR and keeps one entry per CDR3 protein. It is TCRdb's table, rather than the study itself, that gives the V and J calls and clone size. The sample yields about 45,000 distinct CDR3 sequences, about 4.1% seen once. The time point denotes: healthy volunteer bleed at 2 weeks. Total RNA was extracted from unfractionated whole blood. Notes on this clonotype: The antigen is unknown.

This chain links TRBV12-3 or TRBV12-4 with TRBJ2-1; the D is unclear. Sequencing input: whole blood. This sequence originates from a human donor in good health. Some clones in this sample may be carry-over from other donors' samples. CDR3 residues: CASSLPRITGEQFF. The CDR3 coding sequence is TGTGCCAGCAGTTTACCCCGGATCACGGGTGAGCAGTTCTTC.